This T cell receptor (beta chain) is drawn from a study of cytomegalovirus exposure and HLA in healthy donors (dated by TCRdb to the late 2010s). Regarding the complete study: In an earlier analysis of several hundred of the donors, 250 to 350 Gb of sequence data and 100 million or so unique TCR beta sequences from roughly 200 million T cells were reported. High-throughput TCR immunosequencing, statistical association of individual TCRs with disease status, and machine learning were combined to predict cytomegalovirus infection status. Of the approximately 400 genotyped donors, approximately 82% fell in the genetic ancestry cluster associated with self-reported Caucasian donors. The study was designed to test whether signatures of past pathogen exposure could be identified by cataloging public T cell receptors. All discovery cohort repertoires had been generated on a single sequencing platform. In a later genetic analysis, genome-wide SNP genotypes for about 65% of the roughly 670 donors were used, and that subset was treated as a discovery cohort. In addition to the first cohort of 650 to 800 subjects, a separate validation cohort of about 120 different subjects was used. Donor age, sex, ethnicity and CMV serostatus were compiled alongside the repertoire data. To study patterns of TCR occurrence, a later analysis re-analyzed previously published TCR beta repertoires from around 670 donors and added high-resolution HLA genotyping. HLA typing included class I and class II loci at four-digit resolution. In an earlier analysis of 587 of the donors, high-throughput TCR beta sequencing was used to judge whether each TCR beta V gene segment behaved as functional or pseudogenic. Because of strong linkage in the cohort, roughly five DR-DQ haplotypes were treated as single units for association and clustering. Roughly 310 gigabases of sequencing data and approximately 85 million unique TCR sequences were included in an early release covering 550 to 650 HLA-typed donors. The number of donors typed differed by locus, with about 629-630 for A, B, C, DRB1 and DQB1, around 500 for DQA1, 600 to 610 for DPA1, and about 450 for DPB1. The study used immunosequencing to profile the T cell repertoires of under 700 subjects and linked those repertoires to cytomegalovirus serostatus. Rather than using new phenotypic data, the later analysis identified candidate immune exposures from TCR beta sequences and from how often those sequences occurred across donors. Among roughly 400 genotyped donors of the cohort, an average of around 220,000 unique TCR beta nucleotide sequences was sequenced per donor, of which about 18% were non-productive.

The cysteine opens and the phenylalanine closes a CDR3 of 14 amino acids. Just CDR3 DNA is preserved here, 42 bases in frame from base 1. For this chain, trimming is 0 bases at the V end and 4 bases at the J end, and the number of junction bases without a gene match is 2. CDR1 and CDR2 (SGHRS, YFSETQ) derive from the germline V gene. A note on this clone: Its antigen specificity is not known. Base qualities are not at hand, and no much larger clone is one base apart.

The cohort comprised 550 to 700 healthy bone marrow donors. Cohort members were all nominally healthy when sampled, although unrecorded immune exposures were likely present. The donor was CMV seropositive and belonged to the group of 250 to 350 seropositive cohort members. Each donor provided a peripheral blood sample, and peripheral blood mononuclear cells were used for TCR beta sequencing. The Qiagen DNeasy Blood Extraction Kit was used to extract genomic DNA from the blood cell samples. The library relied on the immunoSEQ multiplex PCR assay. For the multiplex PCR, a mixture combining 60 forward primers for TCR Vbeta segments and 13 reverse primers for TCR Jbeta segments was used. The CDR3 region of rearranged TCR beta genes was amplified from genomic DNA with a multiplex PCR assay. The amplified TCR beta libraries were sequenced on the Illumina HiSeq System as 87-base-pair reads. As for the authors' bioinformatics: In a later analysis, tens of millions of unique TCR beta chains were counted across the roughly 670 repertoires, and roughly 11 million of these chains were shared by at least two donors. Raw reads were error-corrected and collapsed into unique sequences with a nearest-neighbor algorithm that merged closely related sequences to remove PCR and sequencing errors. Alignment of CDR3 sequences to IMGT reference sequences was used to assign V, D and J gene segments. For a sequence to be retained, a match of at least six nucleotides was required to both a V gene segment and a J gene segment. A rearrangement was called productive if the CDR3 had no stop codons and remained in frame with V and J, and every other rearrangement was called non-productive. Following IMGT convention, CDR3 was defined as the stretch from the second conserved V-encoded cysteine up to the conserved J-encoded phenylalanine. Sequences without an unambiguous match to a single V gene segment were excluded from the earlier analysis of 450 to 750 of the donors. An earlier analysis of 587 of the donors called V segments functional above 56.7% productive rearrangements and segregating when the between-donor standard deviation exceeded 5%. A statistical classification framework was built to diagnose cytomegalovirus status from the catalog of TCR beta chain sequences. In a later analysis, TCR nucleotide sequences were compared against IMGT/GENE-DB human TR gene sequences so that V and J genes could be assigned. In a later analysis, CDR3 sequences and most-parsimonious VDJ recombination scenarios were assigned using the TCRdist pipeline. In a later analysis, each TCR beta chain was defined by its CDR3 amino acid sequence together with its V-gene family, and reads without a unique V-gene family were excluded. In a later analysis, nearly 600 highly shared, low-generation-probability nucleotide sequences were removed to address suspected cross-contamination and a sequencing artifact. In a later analysis, a clonal expansion index for each public chain was calculated from normalized within-repertoire ranks of inferred template counts. Generation probabilities in a later analysis came from a VDJ recombination model fitted to out-of-frame rearrangements, and those results were checked against IGoR. A later analysis scored TCR-TCR, TCR-HLA and TCR-CMV co-occurrence with hypergeometric tests, applying a repertoire-size bias correction to TCR pairs. To estimate false discovery rates, a later analysis permuted the HLA or CMV assignments 20 times. In a later analysis, co-occurring TCRs were grouped with DBSCAN, and TCRdist sequence similarity was added when clustering was performed within HLA-allele-positive subsets. Repertoires with fewer than 30,000 or more than 120,000 public chains were left out of co-occurrence clustering, as were five repertoires with anomalous nucleotide sharing. TCRdb took this table from immuneACCESS and kept in-frame rearrangements with V and J called. Such tables lack part of the clones; where checked against another copy, unresolved V genes explain under half of the gap, and the rest is unexplained. V and J calls and clone size follow that table, whereas D and trimming were derived from the DNA. A total of more than 95,000 clones appear in this sample, about 80% of them only once. The ten top clones hold 5.8% of the sample.

What the research found in general, with its limitations: Because the 87-base-pair reads could not distinguish some IMGT-functional V segments, including TRBV6-2 and TRBV6-3, those segments were excluded. In a later analysis, more than 15,000 TCR beta sequences were associated with specific HLA alleles at a false discovery rate of 0.05. Correlated functional status among segregating V segments might reflect linkage disequilibrium, but an unknown experimental factor could not be ruled out. A further reported finding was that TCR beta sequences accurately predicted the HLA-A and HLA-B alleles for most subjects in the first cohort. In an earlier analysis of more than 450 of the donors, most TCR beta V segments were observed in productive rearrangements about 90% or about 30% of the time, broadly matching IMGT annotations. A later genetic analysis reported fewer N-insertions in productive TCRs among donors in an Asian-associated ancestry cluster than the roughly 700-donor mean. A cluster of highly shared sequence variants was judged likely to be a technical artifact of the sequencing pipeline. A later analysis found that HLA-associated TCR beta chains were more clonally expanded and had lower generation probabilities than equally common non-associated chains. In a later analysis, TCR association rates were found to vary across HLA loci, with the most associated TCRs seen for DRB1 alleles and the fewest for HLA-C alleles. HLA typing was unavailable for some donors at each locus, so association tests used only the typed subset. About 17 rarely observed V segments, including chromosome 9 orphons, were excluded from the earlier analysis of several hundred of the donors because counts were too low. The classifier was reported to diagnose cytomegalovirus status with high specificity and sensitivity in both the original and validation cohorts. A later genetic analysis associated a missense DCLRE1C variant with V-gene and J-gene trimming of TCR beta chains, and an independent cohort replicated the association. According to a later analysis, most CMV-associated TCR beta chains appeared to be HLA-restricted, and the HLA associations seemed to be driven largely by CMV exposure. Across donors, most TCR sequences were observed very rarely, whereas some public TCRs were present in many individuals. CMV serostatus was the only immune exposure information available for the cohort. A total of 150 or so TCR beta chains were listed by the study as associated with cytomegalovirus. A few of the identified cytomegalovirus-associated TCR beta chains were confirmed in vitro to be specific for cytomegalovirus antigens. When HLA alleles, especially DR and DQ, strongly co-occurred, TCR associations were difficult to assign to individual alleles. Presence/absence analyses assumed roughly uniform sequencing depth across donors, an assumption that may not hold. The cohort was sequenced for TCR beta chains only, and without alpha or paired-chain data the features that could be detected were limited. A later analysis reported that several top co-occurrence clusters appeared linked to parvovirus B19, influenza, CMV and Epstein-Barr virus. The authors suggested that the approach could potentially be generalized to other disease states and immunological phenotypes.

Recombination linked TRBV5-1 to TRBJ2-5; TRBD2 matches 8 bases in the middle. The sample consisted of PBMCs. The sequence was obtained from a man between 60 and 70 years old in good health and CMV-seropositive. The CDR3: CASSLARGGETQYF. The DNA sequence reads TGCGCCAGCAGCTTGGCCCGGGGGGGAGAGACCCAGTACTTC.